The 2 T cell receptor beta chains below were found in one sample sequenced in a study of T cell responses to AZD1222 COVID-19 vaccine (dated by TCRdb to about 2021). The protocol used for the library was the immunoSEQ multiplex PCR assay. This immuneACCESS table, as held by TCRdb, lists in-frame sequences with V and J called but not all clones. Of the missing ones, under half trace to an unresolved V gene in checked studies; the others have no known cause. For this sample there are roughly 160,000 clones; over 75% appear just once. Clones ranked in the top ten supply 4.3% of the sample. The time point label of this sample denotes: about 28 days (+/-7) after the second vaccine dose. This specimen was peripheral blood, taken 28 days after the second AZD1222 dose. The receptors originated from an adult who received the AZD1222 COVID-19 vaccine.

The V and J genes are TRBV18 and TRBJ2-6, with 7 bases matching TRBD1. With V trimmed by 5 bases and J by 0 bases, 10 bases remained unmatched. In germline, CDR1 is KGHSH, CDR2 LQKENI. The CDR3 runs to 18 residues. CDR3 DNA sequence: TGTGCCAGCTCAGCGGCCGGGACAGCCATCTCTGGGGCCAACGTCCTGACTTTC. Amino acid sequence: CASSAAGTAISGANVLTF. Together with reference TRBV18 and TRBJ2-6, the CDR3 gives the full variable domain: NAGVMQNPRHLVRRRGQEARLRCSPMKGHSHVYWYRQLPEEGLKFMVYLQKENIIDESGMPKERFSAEFPKEGPSILRIQQVVRGDSAAYFCASSAAGTAISGANVLTFGAGSRLTVL.

The V and J genes are TRBV11-2 and TRBJ2-7; a possible D gene is TRBD1 (6 bases). The CDR3 has 15 residues. Trimming left V 0 bases short and J 1 base short, with 10 bases between. Germline-derived CDR1 and CDR2 are SGHAT and FQNNGV. The CDR3 DNA sequence: TGTGCCAGCAGCTTAGATTCACAGGGATCCTACGAGCAGTACTTC. Translation gives CASSLDSQGSYEQYF.